This T cell receptor (beta chain) was captured by sequencing in a study of tumor-infiltrating lymphocytes in localized non-small cell lung cancer. Study background: Patients included smokers and never-smokers with various histologies, some sampled after neoadjuvant chemotherapy. Resected tumor was paired with non-adjacent uninvolved lung from the same patient. Whole-study results and caveats: Compared with uninvolved lung, tumors showed higher T cell infiltration by TCRbeta sequencing. No T-cell fraction difference was seen between IM1 and IM2 tumors.

Assay used: immunoSEQ multiplex PCR; TCRdb lists only in-frame clones, some missing. The table shows over 10,000 clones, with 70% to 80% occurring only once. Notes on this clone: Its specificity is unknown.

With 1 base removed from V and 3 bases from J, the gap between germline ends came to 9 bases. The CDR3 totals 15 residues. From germline, CDR1 is SGHAT and CDR2 FQNNGV. The chain uses TRBV11-2 and TRBJ2-2; D ambiguous. This TCR was sampled from a human donor with non-small cell lung cancer. Sequencing was carried out using uninvolved lung tissue not adjacent to the tumor. The CDR3 DNA is TGTGCCAGCAGCTTAGTCCCAGCCTACACCGGGGAGCTGTTTTTT. It codes for CASSLVPAYTGELFF.